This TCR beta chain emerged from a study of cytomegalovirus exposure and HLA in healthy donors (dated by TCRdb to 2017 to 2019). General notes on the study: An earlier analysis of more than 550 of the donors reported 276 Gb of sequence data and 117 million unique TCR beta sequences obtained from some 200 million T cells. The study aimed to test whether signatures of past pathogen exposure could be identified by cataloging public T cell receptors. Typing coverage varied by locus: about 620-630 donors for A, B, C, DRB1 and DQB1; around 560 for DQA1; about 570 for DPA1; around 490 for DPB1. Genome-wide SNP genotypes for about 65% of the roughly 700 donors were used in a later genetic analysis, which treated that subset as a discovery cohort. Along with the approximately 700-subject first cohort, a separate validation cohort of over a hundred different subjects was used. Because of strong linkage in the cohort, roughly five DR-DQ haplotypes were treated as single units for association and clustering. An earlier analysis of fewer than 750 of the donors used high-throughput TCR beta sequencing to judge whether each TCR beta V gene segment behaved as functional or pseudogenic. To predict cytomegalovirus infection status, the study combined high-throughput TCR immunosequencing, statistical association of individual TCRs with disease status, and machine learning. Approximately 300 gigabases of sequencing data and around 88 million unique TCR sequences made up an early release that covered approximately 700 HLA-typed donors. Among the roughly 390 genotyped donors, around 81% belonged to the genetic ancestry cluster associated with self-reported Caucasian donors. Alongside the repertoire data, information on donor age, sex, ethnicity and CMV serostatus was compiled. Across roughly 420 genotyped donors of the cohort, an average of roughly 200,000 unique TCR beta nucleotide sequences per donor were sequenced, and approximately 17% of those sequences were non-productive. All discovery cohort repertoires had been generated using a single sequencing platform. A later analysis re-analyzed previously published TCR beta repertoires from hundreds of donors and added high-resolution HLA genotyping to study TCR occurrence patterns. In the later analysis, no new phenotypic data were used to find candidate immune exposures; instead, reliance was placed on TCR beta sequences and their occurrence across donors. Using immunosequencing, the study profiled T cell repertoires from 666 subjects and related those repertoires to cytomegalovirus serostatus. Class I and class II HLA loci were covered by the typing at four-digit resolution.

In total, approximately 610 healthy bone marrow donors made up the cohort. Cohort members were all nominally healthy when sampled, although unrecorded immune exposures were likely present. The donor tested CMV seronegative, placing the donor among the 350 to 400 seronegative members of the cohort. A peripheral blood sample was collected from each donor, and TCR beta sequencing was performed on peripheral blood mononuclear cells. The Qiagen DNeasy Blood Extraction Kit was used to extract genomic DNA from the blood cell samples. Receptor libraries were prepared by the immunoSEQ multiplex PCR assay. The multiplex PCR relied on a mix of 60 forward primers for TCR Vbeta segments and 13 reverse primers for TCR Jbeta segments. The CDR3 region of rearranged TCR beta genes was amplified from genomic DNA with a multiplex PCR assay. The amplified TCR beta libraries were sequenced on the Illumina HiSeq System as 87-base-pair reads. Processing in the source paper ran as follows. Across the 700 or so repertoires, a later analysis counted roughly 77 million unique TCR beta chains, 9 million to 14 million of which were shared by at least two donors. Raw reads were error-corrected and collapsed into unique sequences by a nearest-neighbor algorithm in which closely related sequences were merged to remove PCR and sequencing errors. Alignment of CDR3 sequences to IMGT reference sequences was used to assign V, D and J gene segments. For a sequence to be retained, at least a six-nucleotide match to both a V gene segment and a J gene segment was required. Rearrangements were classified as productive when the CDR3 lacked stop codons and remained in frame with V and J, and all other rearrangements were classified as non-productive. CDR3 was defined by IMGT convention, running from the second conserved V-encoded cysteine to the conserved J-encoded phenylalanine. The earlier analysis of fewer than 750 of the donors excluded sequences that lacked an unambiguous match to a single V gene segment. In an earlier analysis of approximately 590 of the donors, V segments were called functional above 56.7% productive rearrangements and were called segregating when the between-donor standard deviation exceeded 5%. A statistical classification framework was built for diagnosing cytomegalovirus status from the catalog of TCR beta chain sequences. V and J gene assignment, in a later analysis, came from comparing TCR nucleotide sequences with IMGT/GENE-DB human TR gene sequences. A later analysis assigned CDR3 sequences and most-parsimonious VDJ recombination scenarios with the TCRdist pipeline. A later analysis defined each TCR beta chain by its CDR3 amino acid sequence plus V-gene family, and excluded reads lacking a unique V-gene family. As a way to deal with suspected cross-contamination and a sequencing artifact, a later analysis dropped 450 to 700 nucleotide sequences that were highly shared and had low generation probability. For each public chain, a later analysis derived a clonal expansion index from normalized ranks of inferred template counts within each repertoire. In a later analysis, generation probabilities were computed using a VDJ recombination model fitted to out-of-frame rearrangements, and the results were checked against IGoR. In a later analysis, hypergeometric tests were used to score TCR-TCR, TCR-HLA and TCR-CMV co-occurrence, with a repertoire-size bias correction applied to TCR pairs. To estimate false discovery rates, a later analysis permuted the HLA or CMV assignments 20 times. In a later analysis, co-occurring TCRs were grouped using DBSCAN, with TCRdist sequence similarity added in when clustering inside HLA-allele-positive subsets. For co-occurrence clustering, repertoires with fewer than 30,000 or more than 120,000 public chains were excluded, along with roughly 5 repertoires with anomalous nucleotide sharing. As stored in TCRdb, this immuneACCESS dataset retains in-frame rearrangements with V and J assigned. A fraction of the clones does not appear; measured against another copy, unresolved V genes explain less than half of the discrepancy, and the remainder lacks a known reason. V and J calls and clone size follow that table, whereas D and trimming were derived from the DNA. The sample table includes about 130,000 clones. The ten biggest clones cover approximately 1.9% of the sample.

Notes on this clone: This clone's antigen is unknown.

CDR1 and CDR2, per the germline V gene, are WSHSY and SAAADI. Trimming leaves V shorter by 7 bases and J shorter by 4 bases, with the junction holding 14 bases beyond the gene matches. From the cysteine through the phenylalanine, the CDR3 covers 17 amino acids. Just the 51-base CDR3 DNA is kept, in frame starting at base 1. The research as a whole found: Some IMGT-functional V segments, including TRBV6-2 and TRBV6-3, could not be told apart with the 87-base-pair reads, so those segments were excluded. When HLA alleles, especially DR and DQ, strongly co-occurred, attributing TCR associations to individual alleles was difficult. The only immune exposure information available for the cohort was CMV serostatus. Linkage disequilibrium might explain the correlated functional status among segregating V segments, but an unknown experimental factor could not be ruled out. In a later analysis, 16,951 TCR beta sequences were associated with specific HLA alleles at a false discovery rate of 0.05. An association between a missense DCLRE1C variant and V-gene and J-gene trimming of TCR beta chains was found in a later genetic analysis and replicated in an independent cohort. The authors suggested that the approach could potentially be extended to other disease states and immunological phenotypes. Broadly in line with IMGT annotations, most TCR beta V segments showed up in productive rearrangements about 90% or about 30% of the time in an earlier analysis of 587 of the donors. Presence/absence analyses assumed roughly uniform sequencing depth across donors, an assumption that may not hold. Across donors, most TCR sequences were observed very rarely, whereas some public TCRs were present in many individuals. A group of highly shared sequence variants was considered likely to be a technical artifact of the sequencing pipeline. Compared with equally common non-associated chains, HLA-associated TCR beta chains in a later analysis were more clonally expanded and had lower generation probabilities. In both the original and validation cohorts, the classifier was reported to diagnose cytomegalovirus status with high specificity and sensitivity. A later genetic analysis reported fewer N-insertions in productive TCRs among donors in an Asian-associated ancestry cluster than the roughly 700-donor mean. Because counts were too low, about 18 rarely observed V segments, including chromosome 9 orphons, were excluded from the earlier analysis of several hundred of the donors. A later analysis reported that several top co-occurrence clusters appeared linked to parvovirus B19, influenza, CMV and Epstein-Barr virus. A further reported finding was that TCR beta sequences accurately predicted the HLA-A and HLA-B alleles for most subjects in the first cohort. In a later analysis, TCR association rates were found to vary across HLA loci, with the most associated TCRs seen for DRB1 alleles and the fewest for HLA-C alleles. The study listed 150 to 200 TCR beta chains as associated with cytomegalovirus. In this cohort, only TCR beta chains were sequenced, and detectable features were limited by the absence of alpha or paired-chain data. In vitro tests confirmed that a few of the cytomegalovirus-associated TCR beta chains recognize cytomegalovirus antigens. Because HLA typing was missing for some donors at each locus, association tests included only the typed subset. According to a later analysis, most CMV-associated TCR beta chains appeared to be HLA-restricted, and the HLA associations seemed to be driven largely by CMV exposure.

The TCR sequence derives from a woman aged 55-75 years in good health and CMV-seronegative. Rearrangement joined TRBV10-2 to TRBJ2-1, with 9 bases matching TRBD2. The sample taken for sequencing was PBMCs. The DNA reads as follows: TGCGCCAGCACCGCGGGAGGTAGCGGGAGTTTTTACAATGAGCAGTTCTTC. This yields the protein CASTAGGSGSFYNEQFF.